This paragraph reports one T cell receptor (beta chain). Within one base of it there is no much larger clone, and no base qualities were kept. The time point label of this sample denotes: cells obtained before transplantation from donor or recipient. In mixed lymphocyte reactions, 200,000 CFSE-labeled pre-transplant responders were plated with 200,000 irradiated violet-dye-labeled stimulators and cultured for over five days. After the mixed lymphocyte reaction, proliferating CD3+CD4+CFSE-low and CD3+CD8+CFSE-low responder cells were FACS-sorted on a BD Influx sorter. The source of the sample is a study of graft-versus-host responses after intestinal transplantation (dated by TCRdb to the early 2020s). At the level of the whole study: Multivisceral, liver-intestinal, or isolated intestinal transplants were received by the recipients. Donor T cell macrochimerism was defined as a peak of at least 4% donor T cells among recipient peripheral blood mononuclear cells. After intestinal transplantation, graft-versus-host and host-versus-graft alloreactive T cell clones were followed in the graft, circulation and bone marrow using bulk TCR-beta CDR3 sequencing. The cohort enrolled under 30 intestinal transplant recipients, one of whom was a retransplant, and a few patients without pretransplant specimens were excluded. To identify alloreactive clones, pre-transplant mixed lymphocyte reaction products were sequenced and compared with unstimulated pre-transplant donor and recipient T cells. Instead of going to the commercial service, samples from three later patients were sequenced in-house on an Illumina MiSeq and processed with MiXCR. Every recipient was given anti-thymocyte globulin induction, then maintenance tacrolimus and steroids for roughly 3 years.

After removal of 0 bases from V and 2 bases from J, the junction retains 1 base not matched to a gene. CDR1 and CDR2 were assigned from the germline V gene as SGDLS and YYNGEE. There are 15 amino acids in the CDR3, from cysteine to phenylalanine inclusive. The CDR3 DNA has 45 bases and is translated from base 1. Study-wide conclusions, independent of this receptor: In the allografts of patients with donor T cell macrochimerism, GvH to HvG T cell clonal ratios were high. The conclusions were limited by the relatively low number and heterogeneity of the intestinal transplant patients. Early after transplant, declines in HvG clones were associated with peak levels of circulating GvH clones. GvH clones turned up in recipient bone marrow, with some appearing earlier in ileal mucosa or blood, a pattern consistent with an intestinal mucosal origin.

The method was the immunoSEQ multiplex PCR assay. For most patients, genomic DNA was isolated with the Qiagen DNeasy Blood and Tissue Kit and sent frozen to Adaptive Biotechnologies for TCR sequencing. For most patients, genomic DNA was subjected to high-throughput TCR-beta CDR3 sequencing by Adaptive Biotechnologies. The authors processed their data as follows. Adaptive's ImmunoSEQ software supplied the TCR sequencing data for 15 to 20 patients, while MiXCR and VDJtools were used to process three other patients. CD4 versus CD8 sorting errors were corrected by removing sequences found in both subsets at a frequency ratio below 5:1. CDR3 nucleotide sequences shared by donor and recipient were removed because the origin of these sequences could not be assigned. To count as alloreactive, a clone needed at least 2-fold expansion over unstimulated cells and a minimum CFSE-low frequency of 0.002% (template counts) or 0.001% (read counts). Mappable clones were those detected in sequenced pre-transplant spleen, lymph node, or MLR CFSE-low populations of the donor or recipient. Cumulative frequency of alloreactive clones was calculated as a percentage of all sequences weighted by copy number. TCRdb carries this immuneACCESS record with in-frame sequences only. Its versions omit some clonotypes, under half of them owing to an unresolved V gene in the studies checked, with the rest unexplained. V and J calls plus clone size are reproduced from that table; the DNA served to infer D and trimming. Counted in this sample were over 8,000 clones; roughly 38% of them appeared once. About 13% of the sample is taken by the ten largest.

The specimen was alloreactive CD8+ T cells from a mixed lymphocyte reaction culture, collected before intestinal transplant. What this sample's cell subset or site label stands for: CFSE-low proliferating T cells sorted from roughly 6-day pre-transplant mixed lymphocyte reaction (GvH or HvG direction). Rearrangement joined TRBV9 to TRBJ2-5; 10 junctional bases match TRBD1. The clonotype comes from a human patient who received an intestinal transplant. The CDR3 sequence is CASSVGTGGQETQYF. The sequenced DNA: TGTGCCAGCAGCGTAGGGACAGGGGGTCAAGAGACCCAGTACTTC.